This T cell receptor (beta chain) was sequenced for a study of beta chain features in type 1 diabetes. Whole-study findings and limits: Moderate but significant shortening of TCRB CDR3s was recorded in all four CD4+ subsets from Type 1 diabetes patients. For type 1 diabetes patients, VDJ junctions showed fewer insertions and more deletions.

The V gene's germline CDR1 is LNHDA and CDR2 SQIVND (reference sequence). V gave up 1 base and J gave up 1 base, with 8 bases separating them. The CDR3 has 14 residues. On this clone: Its antigen is not known. Different DNA sequences within this sample yield the same CDR3.

Sequenced material consisted of expressed TCRB transcripts (all of the isolated RNA was reverse transcribed). Each sample of naive, central memory or regulatory T cells had, on average, about 3.57 million reads. The method was immunoSEQ multiplex PCR; TCRdb's version includes in-frame clones alone and lacks a portion of them. The table lists about 900,000 clones, 17% of them singletons, with around 0.02% in the top ten. A sort by CD45RO/CCR7/CD25/CD127/CD95/CD27 yielded CD4+ naive, central memory, regulatory and stem cell-like memory cells. This rearrangement joins TRBV19 to TRBJ2-7; D remains unclear. This receptor was identified in a young woman in good health. The sequenced material came from naive CD4+ T cells from blood. The CDR3, as DNA: TGTGCCAGTAGTATAGGTGGTCGGTCCTACGAGCAGTACTTC. The encoded protein is CASSIGGRSYEQYF.